These T cell receptor beta chains were read from a single sample in a study of T cell changes during pregnancy in multiple sclerosis. The table came from immunoSEQ multiplex PCR; TCRdb's copy has only in-frame clones and leaves some out. This table holds about 68,000 clones, about 90% found once. The specimen comprised peripheral blood, sampled in the second trimester of pregnancy. The receptors come from a female donor with multiple sclerosis, enrolled in a pregnancy study. Each CDR3 is given with its conserved first and last residue.

TRBV30 CAWTIGTGTGGYTF
TRBV9 CASSVDPWGGRSNTEAFF
TRBV7-9 CASSLIRAGANVLTF
TRBV18 CASSPGGADSPLHF
TRBV7-7 CASSFGQGYEQYF
TRBV5-4 CASSIRGQGIHEQYF
TRBV19 CASSIDPDRAYEQYF
TRBV6-5 CASSYSRGNTIYF
TRBV7-2 CASTQGVGYTEAFF
TRBV5-4 CASSLKTGGAADTQYF
TRBV11-2 CASSSKETQYF
TRBV7-9 CASSAYTGGEGYGYTF
TRBV9 CASSVAAQGYGYTF
TRBV7-9 CASSLAGTRVDGELFF
TRBV12-5 CASGQGGVEQYF